A single sample gave rise to the 19 T cell receptor beta chains below, sequenced in a study of blood T cell repertoires in COVID-19. The method was immunoSEQ multiplex PCR; TCRdb's version includes in-frame clones alone and lacks a portion of them. The sample lists tens of thousands of clones, approximately 91% occurring once. The source material was peripheral blood. The receptor set was obtained from a man in his forties or fifties with active COVID-19.

The chain joins TRBV5-6 to TRBJ2-2; 7 bases map to TRBD2. The trim removed 0 bases at V and 4 bases at J, leaving 3 bases unmatched. The CDR3 has 15 residues. Germline CDR1 is SGHDT and CDR2 is YYEEEE. CDR3 residues: CASSLGGRVTGELFF. As DNA, the CDR3 is TGTGCCAGCAGCTTGGGTGGGAGGGTCACCGGGGAGCTGTTTTTT.

V usage is TRBV20-1 and J usage is TRBJ2-7; TRBD1 might be the D (5 bases). V was pared by 6 bases and J by 2 bases, with 14 bases between. The length of the CDR3 is 13 residues. Looked up from germline, CDR1 is DFQATT and CDR2 is SNEGSKA (reference sequence). CDR3 sequence (DNA): TGCAGTGCAAGTGGGGCCGAACCCTACGAGCAGTACTTC. Its translation: CSASGAEPYEQYF.

The table lists this clone with a few counts. The chain joins TRBV7-9 to TRBJ2-7; 7 positions match TRBD1. Trimming at V came to 0 bases and at J to 3 bases, leaving 5 bases not matched to a gene. The germline gives CDR1 SEHNR, CDR2 FQNEAQ (reference sequence). The CDR3 runs 15 residues. This chain's CDR3 is CASSLAGTVSYEQYF. In nucleotides, the CDR3 is TGTGCCAGCAGCTTAGCAGGGACAGTAAGCTACGAGCAGTACTTC.

J is TRBJ2-1 and V is TRBV6-6; TRBD2 aligns across 11 bases. The CDR3 runs to 16 residues. After removal of 0 bases from V and 7 bases from J, the junction contained 5 bases not matched to a gene. CDR1 is MNHNY and CDR2 is SVGAGI in the germline V gene (reference sequence). For the CDR3, the DNA is TGTGCCAGCAGTTACTCCTTTAGCGGGAGGGGTAATGAGCAGTTCTTC. Its translation is CASSYSFSGRGNEQFF.

The chain joins TRBV9 to TRBJ2-1; 8 positions agree with TRBD1. Germline values: CDR1 SGDLS, CDR2 YYNGEE. The CDR3 is made up of 14 amino acids. V was clipped by 0 bases and J by 12 bases; unmatched bases: 8. CDR3 DNA: TGTGCCAGCAGCGTAGCTCTCGACAGGGGACCGCAGTTCTTC. Translated: CASSVALDRGPQFF.

This clone was found a few times. This sequence joins TRBV6-5 and TRBJ2-2; D unresolved. The CDR3 runs 15 residues. Germline V CDR1 and CDR2: MNHEY, SVGAGI. Trimming cost V 4 bases and J 4 bases, with 13 bases left between them. The CDR3 nucleotides read TGTGCCAGCAGTTCGCGCATAGACTCCACCGGGGAGCTGTTTTTT. Translation gives CASSSRIDSTGELFF.

The rearrangement uses TRBV25-1 and TRBJ1-3; TRBD1 might be the D (6 bases). The CDR3 loop spans 14 amino acids. V was shortened by 9 bases and J by 0 bases, with 12 bases between the two germline ends. Germline V gene sequence: CDR1 MGHDK, CDR2 SYGVNS. The CDR3 protein is CASGGAFSGNTIYF. In nucleotides, the CDR3 is TGTGCCAGTGGGGGGGCCTTCTCTGGAAACACCATATATTTT. The complete variable domain, with remaining parts taken from reference TRBV25-1 and TRBJ1-3, reads EADIYQTPRYLVIGTGKKITLECSQTMGHDKMYWYQQDPGMELHLIHYSYGVNSTEKGDLSSESTVSRIRTEHFPLTLESARPSHTSQYLCASGGAFSGNTIYFGEGSWLTVV.

Only one count was recorded for this clone. V usage is TRBV24-1 and J usage is TRBJ2-5; D is perhaps TRBD1 (6 bases). The V and J ends lost 9 bases and 5 bases respectively, with 24 bases between them. Germline lookup yields CDR1 KGHDR and CDR2 SFDVKD. CDR3 length: 16 amino acids. DNA of the CDR3: TGTGCCACCCCGACCCGCCAAACAGGGTTTAAGGAGACCCAGTACTTC. Residues: CATPTRQTGFKETQYF.

This chain connects TRBV5-1 to TRBJ1-1; the D is unclear. Trimming removed 5 bases at V and 0 bases at J, with 11 bases between. CDR1 is SGHRS, CDR2 YFSETQ, per germline. This CDR3 comprises 14 residues. The CDR3 DNA sequence: TGCGCCAGCAGTGGTCTGGGCTTGAACACTGAAGCTTTCTTT. It specifies CASSGLGLNTEAFF. The full variable domain, in which reference TRBV5-1 and TRBJ1-1 provide the parts outside the CDR3, is KAGVTQTPRYLIKTRGQQVTLSCSPISGHRSVSWYQQTPGQGLQFLFEYFSETQRNKGNFPGRFSGRQFSNSRSEMNVSTLELGDSALYLCASSGLGLNTEAFFGQGTRLTVV.

V is TRBV15 and J is TRBJ1-3; perhaps TRBD1 as D (5 bases). CDR1 and CDR2 from the germline V gene are LNHNV and YYDKDF (reference sequence). The CDR3 totals 19 residues. V dropped 0 bases and J dropped 0 bases, with 18 bases sitting between them. CDR3 sequence reads: CATSRDQPGRLTSGNTIYF. The CDR3 DNA follows: TGTGCCACCAGCAGAGATCAGCCAGGGCGACTGACCTCTGGAAACACCATATATTTT. The entire variable domain, with the rest obtained from reference TRBV15 and TRBJ1-3, is as follows: DAMVIQNPRYQVTQFGKPVTLSCSQTLNHNVMYWYQQKSSQAPKLLFHYYDKDFNNEADTPDNFQSRRPNTSFCFLDIRSPGLGDTAMYLCATSRDQPGRLTSGNTIYFGEGSWLTVV.

With regard to this clone: Other DNA sequences in this sample translate to the same CDR3. This chain joins TRBV5-1 and TRBJ2-3; no reliable D call. CDR1 is SGHRS, CDR2 YFSETQ, per germline. The CDR3 length is 12 residues. Trimming took off 0 bases at V and 4 bases at J, with 3 bases between the two ends. CDR3 loop: CASSLAADTQYF. Written as DNA, the CDR3 is TGCGCCAGCAGCTTGGCCGCAGATACGCAGTATTTT.

The chain carries TRBV10-3 and TRBJ1-1; 11 bases match TRBD1. There are 12 residues in the CDR3. From germline, CDR1 is ENHRY and CDR2 SYGVKD. After removal of 11 bases from V and 5 bases from J, the junction contained 4 bases not matched to a gene. The CDR3 region has the DNA TGTGCCTCGGGACAGGGGGGGACTGAAGCTTTCTTT. It specifies CASGQGGTEAFF.

V usage is TRBV11-2 and J usage is TRBJ2-3, with a possible D match to TRBD2 (6 bases). V was cut by 6 bases and J by 7 bases, with 17 bases left in between. In germline, CDR1 is SGHAT, CDR2 FQNNGV. CDR3 length equals 14 residues. The CDR3 loop is CASSPGLPRNTQYF. In DNA, the CDR3 is TGTGCCAGCAGTCCGGGACTTCCACGCAATACGCAGTATTTT.

The chain recombines TRBV2 with TRBJ2-1, with TRBD1 matching 8 bases. Per the germline V gene, CDR1 is SNHLY and CDR2 is FYNNEI. V trimming: 11 bases; J trimming: 5 bases; junction bases outside the gene matches: 5. The CDR3 length is 12 residues. CDR3 sequence: CAFMTGDNEQFF. CDR3 nucleotide sequence: TGTGCCTTTATGACAGGGGACAATGAGCAGTTCTTC.

The sample holds one count of this clone. This rearrangement joins TRBV6-5 to TRBJ1-2; D perhaps matches TRBD1 (5 bases). V shed 6 bases and J shed 10 bases, with 18 bases lying between them. This CDR3 is 13 amino acids long. Germline-derived CDR1 and CDR2 are MNHEY and SVGAGI. DNA of the CDR3: TGTGCCAGCAGCCTCGAAAGGGGCAGGGCCTACACCTTC. Translated, it gives CASSLERGRAYTF.

This clone was picked up one time. The rearrangement links TRBV7-2 to TRBJ2-5; 10 bases are shared with TRBD2. The germline V gene encodes CDR1 SGHTA and CDR2 FQGNSA. The CDR3 has 16 amino acids. V lost 1 base and J lost 4; bases outside the gene matches: 6. The CDR3 DNA follows: TGTGCCAGCAGCTTAGGAGCCAGCGGGGGGGCAGAGACCCAGTACTTC. It codes for CASSLGASGGAETQYF.

J is TRBJ1-2 and V is TRBV5-5, with D perhaps matching TRBD1 (5 bases). CDR1 is SGHKS and CDR2 is YYEKEE in the germline V gene (reference sequence). Trimming cost V 2 bases and J 0 bases, with 14 bases left between them. The CDR3 loop spans 16 amino acids. The CDR3, as DNA: TGTGCCAGCAGCTTTGTCACTGGGGGGGCTAACTATGGCTACACCTTC. Translating gives CASSFVTGGANYGYTF.

The CDR3, as DNA: TGTGCTAGTGGTGCCCTAGACGAGCAGTACTTC. Translation gives CASGALDEQYF. The rearrangement joins TRBV12-5 to TRBJ2-7; D ambiguous. The CDR3 contains 11 residues. Germline values: CDR1 LGHNT, CDR2 FRNRAP. Trimming stripped 5 bases from V and 5 bases from J, with 7 bases between. Variable domain in full (rest from reference TRBV12-5 and TRBJ2-7): DARVTQTPRHKVTEMGQEVTMRCQPILGHNTVFWYRQTMMQGLELLAYFRNRAPLDDSGMPKDRFSAEMPDATLATLKIQPSEPRDSAVYFCASGALDEQYFGPGTRLTVT.

The rearrangement links TRBV10-3 to TRBJ2-1; the match to TRBD2 covers 7 bases. CDR1 is ENHRY, CDR2 SYGVKD, per germline. This CDR3 contains 14 residues. The V segment lost 10 bases and the J segment 2 bases; nucleotides outside the gene matches: 8. CDR3 sequence: CATRETSTYNEQFF. CDR3 nucleotides: TGTGCCACCAGAGAGACTAGCACCTACAATGAGCAGTTCTTC.